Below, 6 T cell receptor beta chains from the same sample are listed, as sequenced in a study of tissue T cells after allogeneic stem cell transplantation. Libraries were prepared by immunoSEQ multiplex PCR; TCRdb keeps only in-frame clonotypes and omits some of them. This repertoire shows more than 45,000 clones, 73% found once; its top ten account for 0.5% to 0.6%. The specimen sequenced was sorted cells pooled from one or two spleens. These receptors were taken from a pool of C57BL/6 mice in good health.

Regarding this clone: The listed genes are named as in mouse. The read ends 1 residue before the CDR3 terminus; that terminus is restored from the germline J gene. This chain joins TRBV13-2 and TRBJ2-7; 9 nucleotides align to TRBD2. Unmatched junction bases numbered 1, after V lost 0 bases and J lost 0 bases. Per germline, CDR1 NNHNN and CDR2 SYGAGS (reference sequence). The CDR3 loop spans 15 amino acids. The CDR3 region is CASGDGTGDSYEQYF. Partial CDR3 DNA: TGTGCCAGCGGTGATGGGACTGGGGACTCCTATGAACAGTAC.

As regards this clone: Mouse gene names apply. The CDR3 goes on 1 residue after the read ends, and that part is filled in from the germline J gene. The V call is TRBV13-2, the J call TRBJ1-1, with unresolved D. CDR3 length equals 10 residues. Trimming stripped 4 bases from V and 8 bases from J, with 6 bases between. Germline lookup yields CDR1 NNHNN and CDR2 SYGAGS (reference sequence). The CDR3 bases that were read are TGTGCCAGCGGTTCTGGGGAAGTCTTC. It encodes CASGSGEVF. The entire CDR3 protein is CASGSGEVFF.

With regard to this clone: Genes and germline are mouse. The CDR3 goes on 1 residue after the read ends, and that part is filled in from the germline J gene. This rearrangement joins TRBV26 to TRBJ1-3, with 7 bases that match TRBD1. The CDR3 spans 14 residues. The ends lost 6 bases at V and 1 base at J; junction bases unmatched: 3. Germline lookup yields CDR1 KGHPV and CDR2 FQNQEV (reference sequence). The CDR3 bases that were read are TGTGCCAGCAGCCTACAGGGGTCTGGAAATACGCTCTAT. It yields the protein CASSLQGSGNTLY. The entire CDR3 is CASSLQGSGNTLYF.

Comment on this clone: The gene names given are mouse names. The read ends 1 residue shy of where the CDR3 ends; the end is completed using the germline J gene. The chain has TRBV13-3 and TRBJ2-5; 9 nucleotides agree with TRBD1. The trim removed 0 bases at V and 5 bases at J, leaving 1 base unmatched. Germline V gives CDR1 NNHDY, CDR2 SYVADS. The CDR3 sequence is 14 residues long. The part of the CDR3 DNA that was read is TGTGCCAGCAGTGATGGGGACAGGGCAGACACCCAGTAC. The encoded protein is CASSDGDRADTQY. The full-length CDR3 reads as CASSDGDRADTQYF.

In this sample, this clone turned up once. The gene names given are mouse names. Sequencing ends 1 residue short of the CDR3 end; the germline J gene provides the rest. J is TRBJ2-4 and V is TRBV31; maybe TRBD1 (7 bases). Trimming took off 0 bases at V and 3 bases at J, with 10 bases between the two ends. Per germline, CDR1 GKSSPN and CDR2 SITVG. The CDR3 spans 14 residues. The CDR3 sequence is CAWSLEGAQNTLYF. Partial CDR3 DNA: TGTGCCTGGAGTCTAGAGGGGGCCCAAAACACCTTGTAC.

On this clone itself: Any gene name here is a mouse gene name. CDR3: CASSRGTAGNTLYF. The sequenced CDR3 bases are TGTGCCAGCAGCCGAGGGACAGCTGGAAATACGCTCTAT. The chain carries TRBV26 and TRBJ1-3; 7 bases line up with TRBD1. The read ends 1 residue shy of where the CDR3 ends; the end is completed using the germline J gene. V lost 6 bases to trimming and J lost 2 bases; unmatched junction nucleotides: 4. Per germline, CDR1 KGHPV and CDR2 FQNQEV (reference sequence). The CDR3 length is 14 residues. The full variable domain, its missing parts supplied by reference TRBV26 and TRBJ1-3, is NSKVIQTPRYLVKGQGQKAKMRCIPEKGHPVVFWYQQNKNNEFKFLINFQNQEVLQQIDMTEKRFSAECPSNSPCSLEIQSSEAGDSALYLCASSRGTAGNTLYFGEGSRLIVV.